The T cell receptor (beta chain) described here comes from a study of regulatory T cells in long-lasting Graves disease. The study, taken as a whole, reports: Compared with new cases, persistent Graves' patients showed reduced TCR diversity.

The time point here: newly diagnosed GD, antithyroid drugs for less than 3 months. The TCR library was made from RNA extracted from PBMCs. As for this clonotype: Antigen: not known.

The TCR beta library used iRepertoire HTBI primers with Arm-PCR amplification of CDR3. One entry per CDR3 protein results from TCRdb running MiXCR on the multiplex PCR reads. Of under 800,000 distinct CDR3 sequences in the sample, approximately 15% are singletons; the top ten hold under 20%. The same data also went into a second study, on T cells in Graves' hyperthyroidism and ophthalmopathy. As that study records: Ophthalmopathy, as predicted by the model, came a median 6.5 months after the prediction.

The material was peripheral blood mononuclear cells (PBMCs), obtained at new diagnosis, from a patient treated with antithyroid drugs. This TCR was recovered from a woman in her thirties with Graves disease.

This chain's CDR3 is CAWSESTDTQYF. CDR3 DNA sequence: TGTGCCTGGAGTGAGAGCACAGATACGCAGTATTTT. This chain connects TRBV30 to TRBJ2-3; D is unresolved. Trimming left V 1 base short and J 0 bases short, with 2 bases between. In germline, CDR1 is GTSNPN, CDR2 SVGIG (reference sequence). CDR3 length equals 12 residues.